The 28 T cell receptor beta chains listed next were all sequenced from one sample in a study of read filtering for tumor transcriptome and immune sequencing (dated by TCRdb to about 2020). Instrument on record: Illumina HiSeq 4000. The Immunoverse kit was used to build TCR libraries from 400 to 500 ng RNA, with molecular barcoded adaptors covering alpha/delta and beta/gamma chains. TCRdb trimmed public reads at Q25 via fastp, called clones via MiXCR and kept in-frame beta chains. For every CDR3 protein sequence, its rows merge into one entry that carries the most common genes and DNA. Present in this sample are roughly 61,000 distinct CDR3 sequences, more than 9% of which were seen just once. Jointly, the top ten make up around 16% of the sample. Sequencing was performed on a population of CD138-negative cells sorted from bone marrow. Sample cell subset or site, as interpreted from the label and publication: bone marrow mononuclear cells depleted of CD138+ plasma/myeloma cells by negative magnetic selection. The origin of the receptors is a donor aged 40 or over with multiple myeloma.

This clonotype has ten or more counts. The chain joins TRBV5-1 to TRBJ2-2; 9 bases map to TRBD2. Germline CDR1 is SGHRS and CDR2 is YFSETQ. The junction had 7 bases not matched to a gene; V was cut back by 0 bases and J by 4 bases. The length of the CDR3 is 17 residues. In DNA form, the CDR3 reads TGCGCCAGCAGCTTGGGGGTAGGACTAGCGAGCACCGGGGAGCTGTTTTTT. Translation gives CASSLGVGLASTGELFF.

In its sample, this clonotype was seen many times. The genes are TRBV5-1 and TRBJ2-2; 8 bases align to TRBD2. Germline V lookup: CDR1 SGHRS, CDR2 YFSETQ. The CDR3 totals 17 residues. V lost 4 bases, J lost 0 bases, and 8 bases stayed unmatched. CDR3 amino acids: CASSATSGGANTGELFF. CDR3 nucleotides: TGCGCCAGCAGCGCAACTAGCGGAGGCGCGAACACCGGGGAGCTGTTTTTT. Full variable domain (missing parts from reference TRBV5-1 and TRBJ2-2): KAGVTQTPRYLIKTRGQQVTLSCSPISGHRSVSWYQQTPGQGLQFLFEYFSETQRNKGNFPGRFSGRQFSNSRSEMNVSTLELGDSALYLCASSATSGGANTGELFFGEGSRLTVL.

Turning to this clonotype: A much more abundant neighbour one base away suggests this may be a read error. The CDR3 protein is CSAATGFGNQPQHF. The CDR3 nucleotides are TGCAGCGCTGCGACAGGCTTTGGCAATCAGCCCCAGCATTTT. The rearrangement links TRBV29-1 to TRBJ1-5; D possibly corresponds to TRBD1 (6 bases). The CDR3 has 14 amino acids. Germline V gene lookup returns CDR1 SQVTM and CDR2 ANQGSEA. Trimming pared 7 bases from V and 2 bases from J, leaving 15 bases between. Full variable domain (rest looked up from reference TRBV29-1 and TRBJ1-5): SAVISQKPSRDICQRGTSLTIQCQVDSQVTMMFWYRQQPGQSLTLIATANQGSEATYESGFVIDKFPISRPNLTFSTLTVSNMSPEDSSIYLCSAATGFGNQPQHFGDGTRLSIL.

Only a few counts were recorded for this clonotype. This sequence joins TRBV18 and TRBJ1-5; 7 bases align to TRBD1. V shed 3 bases, J shed 4 bases, and the junction held 9 bases outside the gene matches. From germline, CDR1 is KGHSH and CDR2 LQKENI. The length of the CDR3 is 16 residues. In nucleotides, the CDR3 is TGTGCCAGCTCACCTATATCGGACAGGCCAAATCAGCCCCAGCATTTT. Protein: CASSPISDRPNQPQHF.

This clonotype was counted only a few times. A much more abundant neighbour one base away suggests this may be a read error. The chain has TRBV6-5 and TRBJ1-5; 7 bases line up with TRBD1. V shed 6 bases, J shed 2 bases, and the junction held 7 bases outside the gene matches. The CDR3 has 15 residues. Germline CDR1 MNHEY, CDR2 SVGAGI. The CDR3, as DNA: TGTGCCAGCAGGGCCGACAGGGATTGCAATCAGCCCCAGCATTTT. Translation gives CASRADRDCNQPQHF.

This clonotype was detected ten times or more. The rearrangement links TRBV9 to TRBJ2-1; 12 bases are shared with TRBD2. The germline V gene encodes CDR1 SGDLS and CDR2 YYNGEE. The ends lost 3 bases at V and 4 bases at J; junction bases unmatched: 2. CDR3 length: 15 amino acids. The CDR3 bases are TGTGCCAGCAGCGACACTAGCGGGGGGTACAATGAGCAGTTCTTC. Protein: CASSDTSGGYNEQFF.

This clonotype was detected only a few times. The chain is built from TRBV5-5 and TRBJ2-5; weak D call: TRBD2 (6 bases). CDR1 SGHKS and CDR2 YYEKEE come from the germline V gene (reference sequence). This CDR3 has 14 residues. Trimming shortened V by 6 bases and J by 5 bases, and 17 bases separated the two germline ends. CDR3 bases: TGTGCCAGCATACTGTTCGGCGGAGGGGAGACCCAGTACTTC. Protein: CASILFGGGETQYF.

This clonotype was detected a few times. The chain joins TRBV29-1 to TRBJ2-7; the match to TRBD2 covers 7 bases. Germline values: CDR1 SQVTM, CDR2 ANQGSEA. J lost 0 bases, V lost 5 bases, and 16 bases had no gene match. The CDR3 totals 17 residues. The CDR3 coding sequence is TGCAGCGTTACACAACCGCGGGGGTACGGGAGCTCCTACGAGCAGTACTTC. Amino acid sequence: CSVTQPRGYGSSYEQYF.

The table lists this clonotype with many counts. V gene TRBV19 combines with J gene TRBJ2-3, with no clear D. Trimming shortened V by 6 bases and J by 2 bases, and 15 bases separated the two germline ends. Germline assignment: CDR1 LNHDA and CDR2 SQIVND (reference sequence). The CDR3 runs to 15 residues. CDR3 amino acids: CASRDGPSITDTQYF. The CDR3 DNA is TGTGCCAGTAGGGATGGCCCCTCGATCACAGATACGCAGTATTTT.

This clonotype was recorded many times. V is TRBV7-9 and J is TRBJ1-1; the D gene is possibly TRBD1 (6 bases). CDR3 size: 15 residues. From germline, CDR1 is SEHNR and CDR2 FQNEAQ (reference sequence). Trimming left V 1 base short and J 5 bases short, with 14 bases between. CDR3 sequence reads: CASSLDSGGRTEAFF. CDR3 nucleotides: TGTGCCAGCAGCTTAGACTCGGGGGGCAGGACTGAAGCTTTCTTT. Supplemented by reference TRBV7-9 and TRBJ1-1, the full variable domain reads DTGVSQNPRHKITKRGQNVTFRCDPISEHNRLYWYRQTLGQGPEFLTYFQNEAQLEKSRLLSDRFSAERPKGSFSTLEIQRTEQGDSAMYLCASSLDSGGRTEAFFGQGTRLTVV.

In its sample, this clonotype was seen a few times. This clone may be a read error of a much larger clone one base away. V and J are TRBV10-1 and TRBJ2-3; D is unresolved. CDR1 is WNHNN, CDR2 SYGVQD, per germline (reference sequence). The CDR3 covers 11 residues. CDR3 sequence: CGSSDSDTQYF. The CDR3 coding sequence is TGCGGCAGCAGTGATTCGGATACGCAGTATTTT.

There are a few counts of this clonotype. One end of the junction does not line up with germline, which may come from a read error. The CDR3 spells CVSSLRRLAYEQYF. CDR3 DNA: TGTGTCAGCAGTTTACGGCGCCTAGCCTACGAGCAGTACTTC. This chain connects TRBV12-3 or TRBV12-4 to TRBJ2-7; D is unclear. CDR3 length equals 14 residues.

In this sample, this clonotype turned up many times. This chain uses TRBV6-5 with TRBJ2-5; 7 positions agree with TRBD2. CDR1 MNHEY and CDR2 SVGAGI come from the germline V gene. The CDR3 is made up of 14 amino acids. V was pared by 7 bases and J by 2 bases, with 7 bases of the junction left unmatched. CDR3 region: CASNRASGQETQYF. In DNA, the CDR3 is TGTGCCAGCAACCGGGCTAGCGGACAAGAGACCCAGTACTTC.

This clonotype showed up many times. The chain uses TRBV5-1 and TRBJ2-1; no reliable D call. Germline V CDR1 and CDR2: SGHRS, YFSETQ. V dropped 5 bases and J dropped 6 bases, with 21 bases sitting between them. CDR3 length: 16 amino acids. The CDR3 DNA sequence: TGCGCCAGCAGAGTGGGGTTGGGTAGTTGGGTCAATGAGCAGTTCTTC. Amino acids: CASRVGLGSWVNEQFF.

This clonotype has ten or more counts. The chain couples TRBV7-2 to TRBJ2-5; D call uncertain. Between the trimmed V and J ends, which lost 5 bases and 4 bases, there was a span of 8 bases. Germline CDR1 reads SGHTA; CDR2 reads FQGNSA. This CDR3 is built from 12 residues. The CDR3 DNA sequence: TGTGCCAGCAGCGTACCTGGAGAGACCCAGTACTTC. Its protein is CASSVPGETQYF.

This clonotype was seen at least ten times. V is TRBV6-5 and J is TRBJ2-3; 7 positions match TRBD1. There are 15 residues in the CDR3. Per germline, CDR1 MNHEY and CDR2 SVGAGI. The V segment lost 5 bases and the J segment 3 bases; nucleotides outside the gene matches: 8. The CDR3 bases are TGTGCCAGCAGTCACCGGACAGGAGGTACAGATACGCAGTATTTT. As protein: CASSHRTGGTDTQYF.

This clonotype was recorded at least ten times. The chain carries TRBV29-1 and TRBJ1-3; perhaps TRBD1 as D (6 bases). In germline, CDR1 is SQVTM, CDR2 ANQGSEA. The V gene lost 7 bases and the J gene lost 4 bases, with 14 bases spanning the gap. This CDR3 is 13 amino acids long. The CDR3 loop reads CSAATGSGNTIYF. CDR3 coding DNA: TGCAGCGCAGCGACAGGATCAGGAAACACCATATATTTT.

In this sample, this clonotype turned up many times. The chain employs TRBV20-1 and TRBJ2-3, with 10 nucleotides matching TRBD2. The CDR3 sequence is 14 residues long. Germline V CDR1 and CDR2: DFQATT, SNEGSKA (reference sequence). Trimming removed 4 bases from V and 2 bases from J; junction bases left unmatched: 3. The DNA of the CDR3 is TGCAGTGCTAAGACTAGCGGGTCCACAGATACGCAGTATTTT. Residues: CSAKTSGSTDTQYF.

This clonotype occurred many times. V gene TRBV6-6 combines with J gene TRBJ2-2; D is uncertain. This CDR3 comprises 10 residues. V lost 6 bases to trimming and J lost 6 bases, with 2 bases between them. CDR1 and CDR2 (germline): MNHNY, SVGAGI (reference sequence). The CDR3 loop is CASSPGELFF. The DNA of the CDR3 is TGTGCCAGCAGCCCCGGGGAGCTGTTTTTT.

The chain uses TRBV7-9 and TRBJ1-1, with 8 bases lining up with TRBD1. The CDR3 contains 13 residues. With V trimmed by 5 bases and J by 4 bases, 3 bases remained unmatched. The V gene's germline CDR1 is SEHNR and CDR2 FQNEAQ (reference sequence). The CDR3 coding sequence is TGTGCCAGCAGCCAGGACAGGGTCACTGAAGCTTTCTTT. Amino acid sequence: CASSQDRVTEAFF.

This clonotype was counted at least ten times. The chain combines TRBV5-1 with TRBJ2-2; 16 bases are a match to TRBD2. The CDR3 totals 20 residues. The germline V gene encodes CDR1 SGHRS and CDR2 YFSETQ. V lost 4 bases to trimming and J lost 1 base; unmatched junction nucleotides: 10. The CDR3 protein is CASSRGLAGGQSKNTGELFF. For the CDR3, the DNA is TGCGCCAGCAGCAGGGGACTAGCGGGGGGGCAGAGCAAGAACACCGGGGAGCTGTTTTTT. The entire variable domain, with the rest obtained from reference TRBV5-1 and TRBJ2-2, is as follows: KAGVTQTPRYLIKTRGQQVTLSCSPISGHRSVSWYQQTPGQGLQFLFEYFSETQRNKGNFPGRFSGRQFSNSRSEMNVSTLELGDSALYLCASSRGLAGGQSKNTGELFFGEGSRLTVL.

This clonotype was observed many times. The chain uses TRBV24-1 and TRBJ2-3; D is unclear. Trimming pared 5 bases from V and 3 bases from J, leaving 8 bases between. Germline CDR1 is KGHDR and CDR2 is SFDVKD. The CDR3 is 13 amino acids. The CDR3 region is CATSAPLTDTQYF. DNA for the CDR3: TGTGCCACCAGTGCTCCCCTGACAGATACGCAGTATTTT.

This clonotype was detected ten times or more. The chain couples TRBV6-2 or TRBV6-3 to TRBJ1-5, with D tentatively TRBD1 (5 bases). Germline CDR1 and CDR2: MNHEY and SVGEGT. V lost 4 bases and J lost 9, with 16 bases in between. The CDR3 consists of 14 residues. The CDR3 bases are TGTGCCAGCAGTTCGACAGCCTTCACTACGCCCCAGCATTTT. This gives the protein CASSSTAFTTPQHF.

At least ten counts were recorded for this clonotype. V gene TRBV6-1 combines with J gene TRBJ2-2; 10 positions match TRBD1. The CDR3 covers 14 residues. Germline lookup yields CDR1 MNHNS and CDR2 SASEGT. V lost 8 bases, J lost 4 bases, and 4 bases stayed unmatched. DNA for the CDR3: TGTGCCAGCGGACAGGGGGTGGGCACCGGGGAGCTGTTTTTT. This sequence encodes CASGQGVGTGELFF.

In its sample, this clonotype was seen many times. V usage is TRBV7-3 and J usage is TRBJ1-6, with TRBD1 as a possible D gene (5 bases). Germline loops: CDR1 SGHTA, CDR2 FQGTGA. Trimming stripped 5 bases from V and 6 bases from J, with 17 bases between. The CDR3 extends over 16 amino acids. CDR3 DNA: TGTGCCAGCAGCCACTCCGGACGGGGGATTAATTCACCCCTCCACTTT. It translates to CASSHSGRGINSPLHF.

This chain joins TRBV20-1 and TRBJ2-3; the D is unclear. The germline CDR1 and CDR2 sequences are DFQATT and SNEGSKA (reference sequence). CDR3 length: 15 amino acids. The V gene lost 0 bases and the J gene lost 1 base, with 11 bases spanning the gap. Written as DNA, the CDR3 is TGCAGTGCTAGAGACCCGAGAAGGGGCACAGATACGCAGTATTTT. Protein: CSARDPRRGTDTQYF.

This clonotype was detected many times. The V and J genes are TRBV7-2 and TRBJ1-4; TRBD1 matches 8 bases. CDR1 and CDR2 from the germline V gene are SGHTA and FQGNSA. CDR3 length: 15 amino acids. With 4 bases clipped from V and 8 bases from J, the junction kept 9 bases outside the gene matches. CDR3 coding DNA: TGTGCCAGCAGCTCCAAGACAGGGGAAGGCGAAAAACTGTTTTTT. Its protein is CASSSKTGEGEKLFF.

A word on this clonotype: This clone may be a read error of a much larger clone one base away. The genes are TRBV7-9 and TRBJ1-2, with TRBD1 matching over 7 bases. Germline CDR1 is SEHNR and CDR2 is FQNEAQ (reference sequence). This CDR3 contains 13 residues. CDR3 DNA sequence: TGTGCCGGCAGCTTATCACAGGGGTATGGCTACACCTTC. Translation gives CAGSLSQGYGYTF.